These T cell receptor beta chains were read from a single sample in a study of blood T cells in healthy people across ages. TCRdb re-called the 5' RACE reads through MiXCR, storing one row per CDR3 protein. The sample consists of roughly 1,000,000 distinct CDR3 sequences, 20% to 25% of them appearing once. The sample was also linked to a second study, of T cells of mothers and their children.

Sequenced material: blood. The receptors were gathered from a girl aged 2 to 9 in good health. Each CDR3 is given with its conserved first and last residue. The order of the fields is D gene, V gene, clone size, J gene, CDR3 DNA, CDR3 protein. D genes are given only for firm matches. The size entry is marked missing in some rows and otherwise reads once, few, many or a size class.

D: TRBD1
V: TRBV27
size: NA
J: TRBJ1-2
DNA: TGTGCCAGCAGTCATGACAGGGTCTATGGCTACACCTTC
CDR3: CASSHDRVYGYTF

D: TRBD2
V: TRBV12-3/TRBV12-4
size: NA
J: TRBJ2-1
DNA: TGTGCCAGTAGTTCGGGACTAGCGGGAGTATGGGGTCCCTACAATGAGCAGTTCTTC
CDR3: CASSSGLAGVWGPYNEQFF

D: TRBD1
V: TRBV6-1
size: NA
J: TRBJ1-2
DNA: TGTGCCAGCACCGAACCTATACCAGGGGGCTTCTATGGCTACACCTTC
CDR3: CASTEPIPGGFYGYTF

D: NA
V: TRBV29-1
size: few
J: TRBJ2-3
DNA: TGCAGCGTTAGGGCCGAACGGACAGATACGCAGTATTTT
CDR3: CSVRAERTDTQYF

D: TRBD2
V: TRBV5-1
size: NA
J: TRBJ2-1
DNA: TGCGCCAGCAGCTCTAGCGGGGACTTATACAATGAGCAGTTCTTC
CDR3: CASSSSGDLYNEQFF

D: NA
V: TRBV29-1
size: NA
J: TRBJ1-1
DNA: TGCAGCGTTGGGTTCGGGGAGCGCAGGGGCACTGAAGCTTTCTTT
CDR3: CSVGFGERRGTEAFF

D: TRBD1
V: TRBV11-2
size: NA
J: TRBJ2-1
DNA: TGTGCCAGCAGCTTCATGTCAGGGGGCAATGAGCAGTTCTTC
CDR3: CASSFMSGGNEQFF

D: NA
V: TRBV12-3/TRBV12-4
size: few
J: TRBJ1-1
DNA: TGTGCCAGCAGTAAAGGGGCGTTAGCTTTCTTT
CDR3: CASSKGALAFF

D: TRBD2
V: TRBV27
size: many
J: TRBJ2-5
DNA: TGTGCCAGCAGTTTGGGGACTAGCGCGACCCAGTACTTC
CDR3: CASSLGTSATQYF

D: NA
V: TRBV3-1
size: few
J: TRBJ2-7
DNA: TGTGCCAGCAGCCAAGATACCGGAGGGTACGAGCAGTACTTC
CDR3: CASSQDTGGYEQYF